This TCR beta chain was identified during a study of shared clonotypes between healthy human individuals. Study findings and constraints: Only blood was sampled; tissue repertoires likely differ.

The CDR3 runs 15 residues. CDR1 is SGDLS, CDR2 YYNGEE, per germline. The ends were cut back, 4 bases at V and 4 bases at J, with 16 bases in the middle. The authors sequenced unsorted PBMC DNA on ten immunoSEQ deep assay plates. TCRdb keeps only in-frame clones here, not all; method: immunoSEQ multiplex PCR. The repertoire consists of 550,000 to 600,000 clones, with around 78% occurring once and the leading ten covering 12%. With regard to this clone: No antigen is known for it.

This chain uses TRBV9 with TRBJ2-3; D tentatively reads TRBD1 or TRBD2 (5 bases each). The sequence was collected from a woman aged 40 to 55 in good health. Some clones in this sample may be carry-over from other donors' samples. Sequencing was done on a sample of PBMCs. In DNA form, the CDR3 reads TGTGCCAGCAGCCACAGCGGCACAGGTTCAGATACGCAGTATTTT. Its protein is CASSHSGTGSDTQYF.